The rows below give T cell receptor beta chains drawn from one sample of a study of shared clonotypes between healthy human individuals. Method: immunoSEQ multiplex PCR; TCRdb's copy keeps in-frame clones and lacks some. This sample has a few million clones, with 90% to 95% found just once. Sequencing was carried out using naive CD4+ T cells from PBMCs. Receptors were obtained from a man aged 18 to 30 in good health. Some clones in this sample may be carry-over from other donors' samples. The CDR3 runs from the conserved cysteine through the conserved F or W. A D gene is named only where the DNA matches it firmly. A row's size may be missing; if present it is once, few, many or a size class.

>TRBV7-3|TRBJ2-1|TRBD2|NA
CASSLSLAAEEQFF
TGTGCCAGCAGCTTATCCCTAGCGGCTGAGGAGCAGTTCTTC
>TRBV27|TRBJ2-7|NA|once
CASSEDGGYEQYF
TGTGCCAGCAGCGAGGACGGAGGCTACGAGCAGTACTTC
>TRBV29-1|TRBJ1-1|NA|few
CSVDSRRKGTEAFF
TGCAGCGTCGATAGCCGACGGAAGGGCACTGAAGCTTTCTTT
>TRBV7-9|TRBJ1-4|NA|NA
CASSLGTEKLFF
TGTGCCAGCAGCTTAGGTACTGAAAAACTGTTTTTT
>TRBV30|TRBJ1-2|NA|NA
CAWSGPSGGKSRGYTF
TGTGCCTGGAGTGGCCCTTCCGGAGGAAAGTCTCGGGGCTACACCTTC
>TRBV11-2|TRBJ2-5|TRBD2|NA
CASSLGLVALPETQYF
TGTGCCAGCAGCCTTGGACTAGTGGCGTTGCCAGAGACCCAGTACTTC
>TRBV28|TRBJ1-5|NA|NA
CASASGGSNQPQHF
TGTGCCAGTGCCTCGGGGGGTAGCAATCAGCCCCAGCATTTT
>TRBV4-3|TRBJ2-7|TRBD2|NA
CASSQATSGRYEQYF
TGCGCCAGCAGCCAAGCTACTAGCGGGCGCTACGAGCAGTACTTC
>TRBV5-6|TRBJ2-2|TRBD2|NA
CASSRGLADTGELFF
TGTGCCAGCAGCCGAGGACTAGCGGACACCGGGGAGCTGTTTTTT
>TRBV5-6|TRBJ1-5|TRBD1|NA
CASSLGTGRRPQHF
TGTGCCAGCAGCTTGGGGACAGGGAGACGGCCCCAGCATTTT
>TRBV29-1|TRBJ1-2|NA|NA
CSVAGTYGYTF
TGCAGCGTTGCAGGGACTTATGGCTACACCTTC
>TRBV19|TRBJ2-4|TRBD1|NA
CATRQGDIQYF
TGTGCCACCAGACAGGGGGACATTCAGTACTTC
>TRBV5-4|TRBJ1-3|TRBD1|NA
CASSRGGAAGNTIYF
TGTGCCAGCAGCCGAGGGGGCGCAGCAGGAAACACCATATATTTT
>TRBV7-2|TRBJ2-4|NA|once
CASSLEGFAKNIQYF
TGTGCCAGCAGCTTAGAAGGGTTCGCCAAAAACATTCAGTACTTC
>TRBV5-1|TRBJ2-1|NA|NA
CASSLVGQPMNEQFF
TGCGCCAGCAGCTTGGTGGGACAACCCATGAATGAGCAGTTCTTC
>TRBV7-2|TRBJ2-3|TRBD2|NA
CASSRTSRTDTQYF
TGTGCCAGCAGTCGGACTAGTCGGACAGATACGCAGTATTTT
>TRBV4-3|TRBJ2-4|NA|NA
CASSQVVGDGIQYF
TGCGCCAGCAGCCAAGTTGTGGGGGATGGCATTCAGTACTTC
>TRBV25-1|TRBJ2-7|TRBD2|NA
CASSEGTSGIEQYF
TGTGCCAGCAGTGAAGGGACTAGCGGGATCGAGCAGTACTTC
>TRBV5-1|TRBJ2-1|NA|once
CASSLGTVNEQFF
TGCGCCAGCAGCTTGGGGACGGTCAATGAGCAGTTCTTC
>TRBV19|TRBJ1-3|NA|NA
CASSIAIRTSGNTIYF
TGTGCCAGTAGTATAGCAATAAGGACCTCTGGAAACACCATATATTTT
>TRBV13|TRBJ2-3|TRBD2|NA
CASSFGTSGTDTQYF
TGTGCCAGCAGCTTCGGGACTAGCGGCACAGATACGCAGTATTTT
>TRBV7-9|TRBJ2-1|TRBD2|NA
CASSPRTSGSRGLYNEQFF
TGTGCCAGCAGCCCTAGGACTAGCGGGAGTCGGGGGCTCTACAATGAGCAGTTCTTC
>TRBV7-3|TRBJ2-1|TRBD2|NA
CASSLTRFWREGYNEQFF
TGTGCCAGCAGCCTTACCCGTTTCTGGCGGGAGGGATACAATGAGCAGTTCTTC
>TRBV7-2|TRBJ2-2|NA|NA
CASSFGTGELFF
TGTGCCAGCAGCTTTGGGACCGGGGAGCTGTTTTTT
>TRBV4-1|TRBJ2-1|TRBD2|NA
CASSQDDGRAFNAYNEQFF
TGCGCCAGCAGCCAAGATGACGGGAGGGCCTTCAATGCCTACAATGAGCAGTTCTTC
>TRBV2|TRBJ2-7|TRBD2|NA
CASSEGGGQYEQYF
TGTGCCAGCAGTGAAGGGGGAGGGCAGTACGAGCAGTACTTC
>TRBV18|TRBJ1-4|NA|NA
CASSPLAGKYEKLFF
TGTGCCAGCTCACCCCTCGCAGGGAAATATGAAAAACTGTTTTTT
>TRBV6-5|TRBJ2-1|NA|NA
CASSYSGARTPNEQFF
TGTGCCAGCAGTTACTCGGGCGCCAGAACCCCCAATGAGCAGTTCTTC
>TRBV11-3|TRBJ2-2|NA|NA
CASSPGTRALFF
TGTGCCAGCAGTCCCGGGACTCGGGCCCTGTTTTTT
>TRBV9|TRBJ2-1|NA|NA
CASSVLAGAYNEQFF
TGTGCCAGCAGCGTCTTGGCGGGCGCATACAATGAGCAGTTCTTC
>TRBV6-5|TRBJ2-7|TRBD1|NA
CASSIQGAYEQYF
TGTGCCAGCAGTATACAGGGGGCCTACGAGCAGTACTTC
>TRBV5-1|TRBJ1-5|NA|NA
CASSLLGGGDQPQHF
TGCGCCAGCAGCTTGCTGGGGGGAGGGGATCAGCCCCAGCATTTT
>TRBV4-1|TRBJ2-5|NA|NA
CASSPEGRRETQYF
TGCGCCAGCAGCCCGGAGGGACGGAGAGAGACCCAGTACTTC
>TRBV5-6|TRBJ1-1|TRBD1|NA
CASSILHRGMNTEAFF
TGTGCCAGCAGCATTCTTCACAGGGGGATGAACACTGAAGCTTTCTTT
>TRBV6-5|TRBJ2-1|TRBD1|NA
CASSSKYYRGLEQFF
TGTGCCAGCAGTTCCAAATACTACAGGGGGCTTGAGCAGTTCTTC
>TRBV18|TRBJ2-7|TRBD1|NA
CASSQQQGTYEQYF
TGTGCCAGCTCTCAGCAACAGGGGACCTACGAGCAGTACTTC
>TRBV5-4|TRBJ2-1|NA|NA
CASTTLGGNDNEQFF
TGTGCCAGCACCACCTTGGGCGGCAACGACAATGAGCAGTTCTTC
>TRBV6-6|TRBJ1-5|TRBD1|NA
CASSNRDRGHQPQHF
TGTGCCAGCAGTAACCGGGACAGGGGCCACCAGCCCCAGCATTTT
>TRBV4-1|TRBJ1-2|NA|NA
CASSQVPTGVYGYTF
TGCGCCAGCAGCCAAGTCCCCACAGGAGTCTATGGCTACACCTTC
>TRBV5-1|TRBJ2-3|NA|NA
CASSSPQGTQYF
TGCGCCAGCAGCTCGCCCCAGGGTACGCAGTATTTT
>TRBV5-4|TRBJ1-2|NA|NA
CASSPRVIVANYGYTF
TGTGCCAGCAGCCCTCGGGTTATTGTGGCTAACTATGGCTACACCTTC
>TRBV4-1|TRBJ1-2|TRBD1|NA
CASSQVDRGLPYGYTF
TGCGCCAGCAGCCAAGTTGACAGGGGGCTCCCCTATGGCTACACCTTC
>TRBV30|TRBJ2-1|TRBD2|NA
CAWSLGTSGVNEQFF
TGTGCCTGGAGCCTTGGGACTAGCGGGGTAAATGAGCAGTTCTTC
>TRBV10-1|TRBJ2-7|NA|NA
CASSRGVSYEQYF
TGCGCCAGCAGTAGAGGGGTCTCCTACGAGCAGTACTTC
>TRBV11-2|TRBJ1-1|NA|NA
CASSLSESHDWDTEAFF
TGTGCCAGCAGCTTATCGGAGTCGCACGACTGGGACACTGAAGCTTTCTTT
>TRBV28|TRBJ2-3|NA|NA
CASSYPRQGGDTQYF
TGTGCCAGCAGTTACCCCCGCCAAGGAGGGGATACGCAGTATTTT
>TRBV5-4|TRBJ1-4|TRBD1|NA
CASSLGTGSNEKLFF
TGTGCCAGCAGTCTGGGGACAGGGTCAAATGAAAAACTGTTTTTT
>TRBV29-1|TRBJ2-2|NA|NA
CSVDRAGTGELFF
TGCAGCGTTGACAGGGCGGGCACCGGGGAGCTGTTTTTT
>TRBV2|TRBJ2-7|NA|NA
CASTREGGEQYF
TGTGCCAGCACCCGAGAAGGAGGAGAGCAGTACTTC
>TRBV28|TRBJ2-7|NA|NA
CASSPIDPKREQYF
TGTGCCAGCAGCCCTATCGACCCTAAGCGGGAGCAGTACTTC
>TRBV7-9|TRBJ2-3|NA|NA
CASSLGAGGLLDTQYF
TGTGCCAGCAGCTTAGGGGCAGGCGGCCTCCTAGATACGCAGTATTTT
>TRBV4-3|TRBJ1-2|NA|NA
CASSQDSGREGGYTF
TGCGCCAGCAGCCAAGATTCGGGACGGGAAGGGGGCTACACCTTC
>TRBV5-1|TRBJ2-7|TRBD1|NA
CASRSDRELPYEQYF
TGCGCCAGCCGATCTGACAGGGAACTTCCCTACGAGCAGTACTTC
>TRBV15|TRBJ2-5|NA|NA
CATSRDYAWQYF
TGTGCCACCAGCAGAGATTACGCATGGCAGTACTTC
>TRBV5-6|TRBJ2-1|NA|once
CASSFRLSSYNEQFF
TGTGCCAGCAGCTTTCGTCTGAGCTCCTACAATGAGCAGTTCTTC
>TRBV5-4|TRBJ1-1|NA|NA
CASSLALGMNTEAFF
TGTGCCAGCAGCTTGGCCCTGGGAATGAACACTGAAGCTTTCTTT
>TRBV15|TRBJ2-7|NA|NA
CATSRASPYEQYF
TGTGCCACCAGCAGAGCTAGCCCCTACGAGCAGTACTTC
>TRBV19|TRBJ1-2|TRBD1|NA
CASMGREEQGGSLYGYTF
TGTGCCAGTATGGGTCGGGAAGAACAGGGGGGGTCCCTCTATGGCTACACCTTC
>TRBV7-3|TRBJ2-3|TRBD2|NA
CASSLAGAPDTQYF
TGTGCCAGCAGCTTAGCGGGAGCCCCAGATACGCAGTATTTT
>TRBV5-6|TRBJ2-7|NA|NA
CASSLWLNSYEQYF
TGTGCCAGCAGCTTGTGGCTAAACTCCTACGAGCAGTACTTC